This note documents a single TCR beta chain sequence. Antigen unknown. This may stem from a read error, because a much larger clone lies one nucleotide away. This entry is derived from a study of blood T cells in healthy people across ages. This CDR3 comprises 16 residues. The V and J ends lost 7 bases and 2 bases respectively, with 18 bases between them. In germline, CDR1 is SNHLY, CDR2 FYNNEI. Study-wide findings and caveats: Older individuals had lower TCR beta diversity per million T cells (the decline was roughly linear).

Alongside a J-beta primer mix, a sample-barcoded 5' primer served in a second PCR lasting 7 to 11 cycles. Each TCR beta cDNA got a 12-nucleotide random molecular identifier. Via MiXCR, TCRdb re-called the 5' RACE reads, giving one row per CDR3 protein. The profile shows 590,000 or so distinct CDR3 sequences, roughly 31% of them singletons. The chain carries TRBV2 and TRBJ2-4, with D perhaps matching TRBD1 or TRBD2 (5 bases each). What was sequenced was blood. The clonotype originates from a woman of 80 years or more in good health. CDR3: CASTGTAGVTKNIQYF. In DNA, the CDR3 is TGTGCCAGCACCGGGACGGCGGGTGTTACCAAAAACATTCAGTACTTC.